This TCR beta chain was retrieved from a study of T cells in Graves' hyperthyroidism and ophthalmopathy. Study summary: At the time of initial diagnosis and before any treatment, peripheral blood was collected. Study conclusions and caveats: Within blood appeared most thyroid clonotypes that had expanded above 0.001.

TCR beta CDR3 region amplification was performed from RNA transcripts. HTBI primers were employed in a first-round RT-PCR of the TCR CDR3. TCRdb passed the multiplex PCR reads through MiXCR, listing each CDR3 protein once. Among 300,000 to 450,000 distinct CDR3 sequences, approximately 25% were seen once, and the ten largest hold more than 60%. The sample holds many counts of this clonotype. Its antigen is unknown. CDR3 size: 15 residues. V gave up 5 bases and J gave up 4 bases, with 16 bases separating them. Sequenced input: blood. This TCR was recovered from a man aged 45-65 years with Graves' hyperthyroidism. J is TRBJ2-3 and V is TRBV12-3 or TRBV12-4, with D perhaps being TRBD1 or TRBD2 (7 bases each). CDR3 residues: CASSLGGGSSDTQYF. The CDR3 nucleotides are TGTGCCAGCAGTCTAGGGGGCGGGAGCTCAGATACGCAGTATTTT.